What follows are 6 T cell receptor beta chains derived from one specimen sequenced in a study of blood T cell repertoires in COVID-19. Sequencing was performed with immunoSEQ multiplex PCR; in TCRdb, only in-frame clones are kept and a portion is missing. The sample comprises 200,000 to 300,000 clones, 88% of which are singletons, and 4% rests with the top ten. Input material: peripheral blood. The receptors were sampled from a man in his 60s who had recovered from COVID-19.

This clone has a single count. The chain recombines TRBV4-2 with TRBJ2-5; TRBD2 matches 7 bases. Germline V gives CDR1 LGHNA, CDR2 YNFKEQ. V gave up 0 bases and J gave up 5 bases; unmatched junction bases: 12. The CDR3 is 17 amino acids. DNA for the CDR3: TGTGCCAGCAGCCAAGATGGGTCCCCCGGGGGGTGGGAGACCCAGTACTTC. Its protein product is CASSQDGSPGGWETQYF.

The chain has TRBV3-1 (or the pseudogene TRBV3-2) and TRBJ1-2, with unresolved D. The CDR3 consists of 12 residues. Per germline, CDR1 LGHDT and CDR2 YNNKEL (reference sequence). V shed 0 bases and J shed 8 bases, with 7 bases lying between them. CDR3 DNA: TGTGCCAGCAGCCAAGATACTCAAGGCTACACCTTC. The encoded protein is CASSQDTQGYTF.

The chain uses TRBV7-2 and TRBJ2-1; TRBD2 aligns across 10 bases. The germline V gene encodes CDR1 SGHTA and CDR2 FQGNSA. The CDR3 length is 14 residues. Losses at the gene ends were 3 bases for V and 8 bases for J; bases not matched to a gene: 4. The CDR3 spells CASSFVAGGYEQFF. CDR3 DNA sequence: TGTGCCAGCAGCTTCGTAGCGGGGGGCTATGAGCAGTTCTTC.

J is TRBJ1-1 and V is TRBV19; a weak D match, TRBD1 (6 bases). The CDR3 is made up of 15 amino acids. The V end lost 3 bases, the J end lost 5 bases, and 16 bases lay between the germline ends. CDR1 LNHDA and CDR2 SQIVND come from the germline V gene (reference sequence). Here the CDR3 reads CASSMSGGGRTEAFF. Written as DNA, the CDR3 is TGTGCCAGTAGTATGAGCGGGGGCGGCAGGACTGAAGCTTTCTTT.

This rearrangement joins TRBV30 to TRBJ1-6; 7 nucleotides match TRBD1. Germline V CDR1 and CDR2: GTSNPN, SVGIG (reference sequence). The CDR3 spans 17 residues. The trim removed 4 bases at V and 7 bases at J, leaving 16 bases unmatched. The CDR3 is CAWITYPLQGWNSPLHF. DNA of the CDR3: TGTGCCTGGATTACCTACCCACTACAGGGGTGGAATTCACCCCTCCACTTT.

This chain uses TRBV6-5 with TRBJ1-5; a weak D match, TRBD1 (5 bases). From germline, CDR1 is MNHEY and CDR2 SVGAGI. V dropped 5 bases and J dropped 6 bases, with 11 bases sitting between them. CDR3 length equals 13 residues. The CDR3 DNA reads TGTGCCAGCAGTCGAAACGGGGGTCAGCCCCAGCATTTT. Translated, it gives CASSRNGGQPQHF.